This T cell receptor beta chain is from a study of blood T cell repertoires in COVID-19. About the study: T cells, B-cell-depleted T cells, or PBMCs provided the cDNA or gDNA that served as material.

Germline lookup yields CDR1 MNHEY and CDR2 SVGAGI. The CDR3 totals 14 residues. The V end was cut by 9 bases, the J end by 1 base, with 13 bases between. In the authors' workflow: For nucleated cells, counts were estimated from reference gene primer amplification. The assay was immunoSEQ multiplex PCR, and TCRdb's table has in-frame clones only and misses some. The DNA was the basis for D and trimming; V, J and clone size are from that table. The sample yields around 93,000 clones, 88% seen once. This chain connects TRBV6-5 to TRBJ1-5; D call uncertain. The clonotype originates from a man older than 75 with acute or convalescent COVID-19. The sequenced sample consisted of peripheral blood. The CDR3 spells CARARERSNQPQHF. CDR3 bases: TGTGCCAGGGCTCGGGAAAGGAGCAATCAGCCCCAGCATTTT.